The clone carrying this T cell receptor (beta chain) was counted at least ten times. The germline V and J ends were trimmed by 2 bases and 2 bases, with 9 bases remaining between them. This CDR3 is 13 amino acids long. CDR1 is DFQATT, CDR2 SNEGSKA, per germline (reference sequence). This record belongs to a study of blood T cells in healthy people across ages. Study details: With template switching, about one barcoded beta molecule was captured per two T cells.

Every donor contributed around 10 milliliters of peripheral blood by blood draw. Primers used in a second PCR of roughly 6 to 11 cycles were a sample-barcoded 5' primer and a J-beta primer mix. TCRdb redid the calling of the 5' RACE reads with MiXCR, one entry per CDR3 protein. This sample has fewer than 2 million distinct CDR3 sequences, with about two fifths found just once. The material sequenced was blood. The V and J genes are TRBV20-1 and TRBJ2-5, with a tentative D call TRBD1 (5 bases). This TCR derives from a human donor in good health. For the CDR3, the DNA is TGCAGTGCTAGATCCGGACATCAAGAGACCCAGTACTTC. This translates into CSARSGHQETQYF.